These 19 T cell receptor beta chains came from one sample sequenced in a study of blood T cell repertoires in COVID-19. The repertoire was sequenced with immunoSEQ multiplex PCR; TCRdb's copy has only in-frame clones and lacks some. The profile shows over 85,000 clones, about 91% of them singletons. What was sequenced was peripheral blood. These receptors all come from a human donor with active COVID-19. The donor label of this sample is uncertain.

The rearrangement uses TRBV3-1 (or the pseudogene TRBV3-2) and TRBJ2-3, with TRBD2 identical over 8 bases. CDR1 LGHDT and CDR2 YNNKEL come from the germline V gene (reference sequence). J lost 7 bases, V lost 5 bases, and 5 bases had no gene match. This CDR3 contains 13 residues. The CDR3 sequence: CASSLGLENTQYF. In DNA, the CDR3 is TGTGCCAGCAGCTTGGGACTAGAAAATACGCAGTATTTT.

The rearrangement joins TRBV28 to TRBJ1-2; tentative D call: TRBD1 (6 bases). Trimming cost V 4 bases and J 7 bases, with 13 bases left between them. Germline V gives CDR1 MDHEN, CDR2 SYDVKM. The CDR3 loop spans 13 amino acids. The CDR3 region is CASSYNRESGYTF. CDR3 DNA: TGTGCCAGCAGTTATAACAGGGAGAGTGGCTACACCTTC.

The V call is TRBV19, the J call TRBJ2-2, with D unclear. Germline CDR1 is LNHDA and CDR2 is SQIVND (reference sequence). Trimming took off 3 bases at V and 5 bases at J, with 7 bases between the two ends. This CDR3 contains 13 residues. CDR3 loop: CASSIIRTGELFF. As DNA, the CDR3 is TGTGCCAGTAGTATTATCAGAACCGGGGAGCTGTTTTTT.

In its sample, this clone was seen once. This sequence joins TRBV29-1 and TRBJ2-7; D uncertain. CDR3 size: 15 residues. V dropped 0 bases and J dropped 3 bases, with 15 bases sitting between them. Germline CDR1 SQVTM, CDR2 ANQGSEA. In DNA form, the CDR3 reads TGCAGCGTTGAAGAAGGAGTTCTGGAATACTACGAGCAGTACTTC. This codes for CSVEEGVLEYYEQYF.

This CDR3 reads CASRDSTNTGELFF. The CDR3 bases are TGTGCCAGCAGGGACTCCACGAACACCGGGGAGCTGTTTTTT. J is TRBJ2-2 and V is TRBV3-1 (or the pseudogene TRBV3-2); possible D gene TRBD2, 5 bases. V lost 6 bases, J lost 0 bases, and 8 bases lay in between. Germline loops: CDR1 LGHDT, CDR2 YNNKEL (reference sequence). The CDR3 runs to 14 residues.

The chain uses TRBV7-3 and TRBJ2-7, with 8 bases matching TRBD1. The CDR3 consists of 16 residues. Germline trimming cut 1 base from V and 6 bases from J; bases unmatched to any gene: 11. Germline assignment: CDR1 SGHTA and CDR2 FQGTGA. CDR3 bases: TGTGCCAGCAGCTTAAGTTCAGGGGGCGCGACGAGCGAGCAGTACTTC. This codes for CASSLSSGGATSEQYF.

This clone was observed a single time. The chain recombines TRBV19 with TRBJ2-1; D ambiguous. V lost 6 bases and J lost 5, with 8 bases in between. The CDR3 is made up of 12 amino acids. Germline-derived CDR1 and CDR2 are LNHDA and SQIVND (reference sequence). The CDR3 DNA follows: TGTGCCAGTAGGAACAGAAACAATGAGCAGTTCTTC. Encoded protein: CASRNRNNEQFF.

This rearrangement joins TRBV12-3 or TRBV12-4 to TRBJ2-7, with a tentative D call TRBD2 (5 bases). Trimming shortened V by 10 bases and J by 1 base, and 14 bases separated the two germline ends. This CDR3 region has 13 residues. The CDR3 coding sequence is TGTGCCACTAGTACGGGGTCTTCCTACGAGCAGTACTTC. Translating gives CATSTGSSYEQYF.

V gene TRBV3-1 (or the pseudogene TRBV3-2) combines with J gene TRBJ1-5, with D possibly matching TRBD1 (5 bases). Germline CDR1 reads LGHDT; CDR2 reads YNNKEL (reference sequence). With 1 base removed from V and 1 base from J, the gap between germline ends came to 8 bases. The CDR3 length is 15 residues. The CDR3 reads CASSQGGASNQPQHF. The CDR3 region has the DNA TGTGCCAGCAGCCAAGGGGGCGCGAGCAATCAGCCCCAGCATTTT.

CDR3 loop: CASSPRTTKNEKLFF. CDR3 bases: TGTGCCAGCAGTCCACGCACTACAAAGAATGAAAAACTGTTTTTT. The chain recombines TRBV6-5 with TRBJ1-4, with D unresolved. V was shortened by 5 bases and J by 5 bases, with 15 bases between the two germline ends. Germline V gene lookup returns CDR1 MNHEY and CDR2 SVGAGI. The CDR3 has 15 residues.

This CDR3 reads CASSDIPQSQETQYF. In nucleotides, the CDR3 is TGTGCCAGCAGTGATATCCCACAGTCCCAAGAGACCCAGTACTTC. This sequence joins TRBV2 and TRBJ2-5; no reliable D call. Trimming left V 3 bases short and J 1 base short, with 12 bases between. The CDR3 spans 15 residues. Germline-derived CDR1 and CDR2 are SNHLY and FYNNEI.

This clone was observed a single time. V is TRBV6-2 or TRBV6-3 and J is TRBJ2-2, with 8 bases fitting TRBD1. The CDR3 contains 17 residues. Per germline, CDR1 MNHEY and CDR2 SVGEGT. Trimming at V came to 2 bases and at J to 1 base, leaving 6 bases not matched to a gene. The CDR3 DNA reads TGTGCCAGCAGTTACCACACGGACAGGGTGAACACCGGGGAGCTGTTTTTT. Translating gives CASSYHTDRVNTGELFF.

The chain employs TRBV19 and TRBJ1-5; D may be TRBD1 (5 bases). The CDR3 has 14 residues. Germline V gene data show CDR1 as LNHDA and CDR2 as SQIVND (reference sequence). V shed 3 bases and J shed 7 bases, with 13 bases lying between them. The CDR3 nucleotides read TGTGCCAGTAGTATGGGGGGGGTATCCCAGCCCCAGCATTTT. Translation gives CASSMGGVSQPQHF.

CDR3 region: CASRGTDVSYEQYF. The DNA for the CDR3 is TGTGCCAGCAGGGGGACAGACGTATCCTACGAGCAGTACTTC. This chain links TRBV2 with TRBJ2-7, with 7 bases that match TRBD1. The CDR3 contains 14 residues. V was clipped by 6 bases and J by 1 base; unmatched bases: 6. The germline CDR1 and CDR2 sequences are SNHLY and FYNNEI.

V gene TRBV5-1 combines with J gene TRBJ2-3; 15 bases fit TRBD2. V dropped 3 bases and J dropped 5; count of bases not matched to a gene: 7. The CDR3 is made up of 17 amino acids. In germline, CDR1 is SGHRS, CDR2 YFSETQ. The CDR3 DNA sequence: TGCGCCAGCAGCTCGTTTGGGACTAGCGGGGGGCAAGATACGCAGTATTTT. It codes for CASSSFGTSGGQDTQYF.

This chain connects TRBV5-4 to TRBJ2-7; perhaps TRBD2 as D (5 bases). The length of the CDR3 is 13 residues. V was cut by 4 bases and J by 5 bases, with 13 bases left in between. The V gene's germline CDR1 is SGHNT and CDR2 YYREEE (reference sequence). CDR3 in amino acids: CASSLDRGNEQYF. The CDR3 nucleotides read TGTGCCAGCAGCCTCGACCGGGGTAACGAGCAGTACTTC.

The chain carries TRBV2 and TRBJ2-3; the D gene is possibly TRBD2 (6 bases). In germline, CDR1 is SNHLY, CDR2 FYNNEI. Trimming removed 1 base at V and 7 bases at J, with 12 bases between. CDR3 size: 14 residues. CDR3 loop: CASSEGPSAYTQYF. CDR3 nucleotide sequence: TGTGCCAGCAGTGAAGGACCTAGCGCTTATACGCAGTATTTT.

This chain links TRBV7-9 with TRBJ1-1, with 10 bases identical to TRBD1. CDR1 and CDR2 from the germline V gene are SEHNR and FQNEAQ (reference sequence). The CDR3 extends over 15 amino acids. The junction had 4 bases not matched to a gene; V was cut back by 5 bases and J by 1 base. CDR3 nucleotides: TGTGCCAGCAGCACACGACAGGGGGCGAACACTGAAGCTTTCTTT. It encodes CASSTRQGANTEAFF. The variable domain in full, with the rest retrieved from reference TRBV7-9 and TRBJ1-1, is DTGVSQNPRHKITKRGQNVTFRCDPISEHNRLYWYRQTLGQGPEFLTYFQNEAQLEKSRLLSDRFSAERPKGSFSTLEIQRTEQGDSAMYLCASSTRQGANTEAFFGQGTRLTVV.

CDR3 bases: TGTGCCAGCAGCCAGAATTACGGCGGAGGTTCCCAAGAGACCCAGTACTTC. Translated, it gives CASSQNYGGGSQETQYF. The V gene is TRBV3-1 (or the pseudogene TRBV3-2), the J gene TRBJ2-5; D is possibly TRBD2 (5 bases). Germline-derived CDR1 and CDR2 are LGHDT and YNNKEL (reference sequence). The ends were cut back, 3 bases at V and 1 base at J, with 18 bases in the middle. CDR3 length equals 17 residues.